The following is a TCR beta chain sequence with its context. It has no known antigen specificity. No qualities accompany the bases; no much larger clone lies one base away. From the germline V gene, CDR1 is ENHRY and CDR2 is SYGVKD. V loses 4 bases of germline sequence and J loses 4 bases, and the interval between the two ends is 7 bases. Inclusive of the bounding cysteine and phenylalanine, the CDR3 is 12 residues long. Only the CDR3 DNA stays, 36 bases, in frame from base 1. This specimen's time point label, per the study, means: about 28 days (+/-7) after the second vaccine dose. AZD1222 recipients with second doses at about 4 weeks or about 12 weeks were pooled, because spike-specific TCR depth and breadth did not differ between schedules. Vaccinee samples came from UK trials COV001 and COV002, including a single-blind randomized controlled phase 2/3 trial of AZD1222 (ChAdOx1 nCoV-19) in healthy adults. For TCRbeta chain sequencing, PBMC samples were collected from trial participants at day 0 and at day 28 after the second dose.

This sample is drawn from a study of T cell responses to AZD1222 COVID-19 vaccine listed by TCRdb under 2021. For the study in its entirety: TCR sequencing was performed for more than 230 trial participants, of whom about 200 were given two doses of AZD1222 and around 25 were given two doses of MenACWY control vaccine. Trial participants were enrolled into age subgroups of 18-55, 56-69 and 70-plus years, which contained approximately 150, 28 and 58 TCR-sequenced participants, respectively.

Broad study findings and their caveats: No day 14 peak-response samples were available, so repertoires were characterized only after the peak T cell response. Reportedly, close to half of the unique spike-specific TCRs recognized epitopes lying outside the regions that are mutated in the B.1.351 and B.1.1.7 variants. Participants were mostly white British, with more females than males. The authors suggested clonal diversity may have been underestimated. Vaccine-associated CD4 TCRs spanned the whole spike protein, with dominant responses in regions 160-218 and 743-854. Spike-specific TCR breadth and depth rose significantly after two AZD1222 doses compared with day 0 and with MenACWY recipients. The 56-69-year group was small, and its depth increase did not reach significance, likely because of low power. Only a handful of AZD1222 recipients were SARS-CoV-2 seropositive at baseline, limiting conclusions about previously exposed vaccinees.

The CDR3 regions of human TCRbeta chains were subjected to immunosequencing. From the authors' description of their analysis: TCRs in the repertoires were compared against a reference library of SARS-CoV-2-specific TCRs that had been generated with the MIRA antigen-specificity platform. Breadth was defined as the fraction of unique TCRs that were SARS-CoV-2-associated. Depth was defined as the fraction of total T cells that were SARS-CoV-2-associated. Each spike-specific TCR was assigned to its reactive spike region and to a CD4 or CD8 class using the MIRA data. Log10-transformed breadth and depth values were compared by one-way ANOVA with Sidak's multiple comparisons tests. This immuneACCESS table, as held by TCRdb, lists in-frame sequences with V and J called but not all clones. Of the missing ones, under half trace to an unresolved V gene in checked studies; the others have no known cause. V and J calls and clone size are as listed in that table; D and trimming were resolved from the DNA. Across this sample there are around 120,000 clones, with around 90% seen only once. The ten largest clones add up to 2% to 3% of the sample.

This receptor was identified in an adult who received the AZD1222 COVID-19 vaccine. The chain is made from TRBV10-3 and TRBJ1-2; the D segment could be TRBD1, given 5 matching bases. The specimen was peripheral blood, collected 28 days after the second AZD1222 dose. The DNA sequence is TGTGCCATCAGTGCGGGGGGCTATGGCTACACCTTC. The translation is CAISAGGYGYTF.